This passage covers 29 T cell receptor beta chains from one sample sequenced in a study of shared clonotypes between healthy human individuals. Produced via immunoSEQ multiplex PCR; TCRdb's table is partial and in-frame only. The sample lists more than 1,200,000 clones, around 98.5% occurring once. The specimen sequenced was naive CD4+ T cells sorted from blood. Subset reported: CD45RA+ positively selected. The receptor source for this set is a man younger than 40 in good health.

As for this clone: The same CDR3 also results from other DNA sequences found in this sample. CDR3 sequence: CSVARGYNEQFF. Here the CDR3 DNA reads TGCAGCGTTGCCAGGGGTTACAATGAGCAGTTCTTC. This chain joins TRBV29-1 and TRBJ2-1, with D possibly matching TRBD1 (6 bases). Trimming stripped 4 bases from V and 4 bases from J, with 8 bases between. This CDR3 is built from 12 residues. The germline V gene has CDR1 SQVTM and CDR2 ANQGSEA.

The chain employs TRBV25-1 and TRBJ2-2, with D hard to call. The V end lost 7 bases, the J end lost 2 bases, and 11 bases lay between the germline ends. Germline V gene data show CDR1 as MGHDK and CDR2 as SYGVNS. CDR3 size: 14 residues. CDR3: CASIAGPNTGELFF. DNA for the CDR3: TGTGCCAGCATAGCCGGGCCTAACACCGGGGAGCTGTTTTTT.

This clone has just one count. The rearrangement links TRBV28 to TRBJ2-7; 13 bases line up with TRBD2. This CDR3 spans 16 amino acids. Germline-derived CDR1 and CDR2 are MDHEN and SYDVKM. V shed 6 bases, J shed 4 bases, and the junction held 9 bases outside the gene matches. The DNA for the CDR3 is TGTGCCAGCAGCGAACTAGCGGGAGGGCCGAAGTACGAGCAGTACTTC. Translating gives CASSELAGGPKYEQYF.

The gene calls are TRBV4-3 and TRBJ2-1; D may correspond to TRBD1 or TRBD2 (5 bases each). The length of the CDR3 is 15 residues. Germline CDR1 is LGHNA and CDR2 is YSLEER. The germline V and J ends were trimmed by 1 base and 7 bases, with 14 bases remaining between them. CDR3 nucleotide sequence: TGCGCCAGCAGCCAAGCCCGGGGCAGGACAAATGAGCAGTTCTTC. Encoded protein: CASSQARGRTNEQFF.

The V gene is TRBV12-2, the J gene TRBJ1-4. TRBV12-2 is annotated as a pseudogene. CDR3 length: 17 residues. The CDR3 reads CASRLWVVGGVDEKLFF. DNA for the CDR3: TGTGCAAGTCGCTTATGGGTGGTGGGAGGGGTCGATGAAAAACTGTTTTTT.

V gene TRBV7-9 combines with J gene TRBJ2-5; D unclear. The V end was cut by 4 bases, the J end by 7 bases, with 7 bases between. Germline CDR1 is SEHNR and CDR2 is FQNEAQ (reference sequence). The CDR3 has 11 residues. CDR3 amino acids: CASSSHRTQYF. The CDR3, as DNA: TGTGCCAGCAGCTCGCATAGGACCCAGTACTTC.

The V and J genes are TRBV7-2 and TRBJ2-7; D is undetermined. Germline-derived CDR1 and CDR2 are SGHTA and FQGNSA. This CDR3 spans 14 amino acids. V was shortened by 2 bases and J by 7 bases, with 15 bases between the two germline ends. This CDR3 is CASSLFSRVGEQYF. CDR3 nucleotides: TGTGCCAGCAGCTTATTCTCTCGGGTCGGGGAGCAGTACTTC. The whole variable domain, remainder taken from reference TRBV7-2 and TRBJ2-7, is GAGVSQSPSNKVTEKGKDVELRCDPISGHTALYWYRQSLGQGLEFLIYFQGNSAPDKSGLPSDRFSAERTGGSVSTLTIQRTQQEDSAVYLCASSLFSRVGEQYFGPGTRLTVT.

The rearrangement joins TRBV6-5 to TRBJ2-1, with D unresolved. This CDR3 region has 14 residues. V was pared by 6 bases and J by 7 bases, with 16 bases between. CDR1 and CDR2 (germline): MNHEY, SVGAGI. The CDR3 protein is CASRTRTAANEQFF. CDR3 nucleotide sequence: TGTGCCAGCAGGACAAGGACGGCAGCTAATGAGCAGTTCTTC.

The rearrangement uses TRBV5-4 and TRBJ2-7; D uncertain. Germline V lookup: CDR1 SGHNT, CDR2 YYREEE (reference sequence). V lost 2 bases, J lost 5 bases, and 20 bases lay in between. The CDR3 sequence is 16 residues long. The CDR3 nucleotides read TGTGCCAGCAGCTTCGAAGCGAGATCTACTGTAGACGAGCAGTACTTC. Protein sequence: CASSFEARSTVDEQYF.

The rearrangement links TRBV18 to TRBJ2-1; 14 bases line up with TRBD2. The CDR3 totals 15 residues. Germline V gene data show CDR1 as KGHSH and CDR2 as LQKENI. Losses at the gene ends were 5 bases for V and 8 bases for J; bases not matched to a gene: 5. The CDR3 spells CASSFGLAGGDEQFF. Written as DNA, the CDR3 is TGTGCCAGCTCATTTGGACTAGCGGGAGGCGATGAGCAGTTCTTC.

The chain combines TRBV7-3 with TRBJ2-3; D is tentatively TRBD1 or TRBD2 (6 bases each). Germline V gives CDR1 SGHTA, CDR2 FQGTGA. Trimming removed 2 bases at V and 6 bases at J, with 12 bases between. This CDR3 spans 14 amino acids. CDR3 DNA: TGTGCCAGCAGCTTAGGGGGGCCGGAGGATACGCAGTATTTT. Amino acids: CASSLGGPEDTQYF.

Written as DNA, the CDR3 is TGTGCCAGCTCATCCAAAGAGTTGAGCACTGAAGCTTTCTTT. This codes for CASSSKELSTEAFF. The V gene is TRBV18, the J gene TRBJ1-1; no firm D call. CDR1 is KGHSH and CDR2 is LQKENI in the germline V gene. V was pared by 5 bases and J by 4 bases, with 14 bases between. This CDR3 has 14 residues.

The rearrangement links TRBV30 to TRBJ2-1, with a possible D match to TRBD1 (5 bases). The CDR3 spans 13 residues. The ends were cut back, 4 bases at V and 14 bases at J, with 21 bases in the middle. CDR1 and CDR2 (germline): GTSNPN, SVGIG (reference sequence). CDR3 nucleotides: TGTGCCTGGAACCGTAGCCCAGGGCAAACTGAGTTCTTC. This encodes CAWNRSPGQTEFF.

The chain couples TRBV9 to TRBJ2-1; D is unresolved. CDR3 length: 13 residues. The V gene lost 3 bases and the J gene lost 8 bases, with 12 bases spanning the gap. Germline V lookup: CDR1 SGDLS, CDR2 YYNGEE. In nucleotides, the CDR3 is TGTGCCAGCAGCGAGAGGACGGGCGATGAGCAGTTCTTC. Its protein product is CASSERTGDEQFF.

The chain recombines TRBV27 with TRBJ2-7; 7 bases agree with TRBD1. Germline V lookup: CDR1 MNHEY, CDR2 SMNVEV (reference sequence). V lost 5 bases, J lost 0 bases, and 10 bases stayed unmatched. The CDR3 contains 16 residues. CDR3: CASSTGGRGISYEQYF. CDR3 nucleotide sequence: TGTGCCAGCAGTACAGGTGGCAGGGGGATCTCCTACGAGCAGTACTTC.

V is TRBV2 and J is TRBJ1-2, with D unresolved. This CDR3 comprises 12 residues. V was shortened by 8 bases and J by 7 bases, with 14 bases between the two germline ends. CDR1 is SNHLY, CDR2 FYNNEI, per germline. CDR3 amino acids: CASVAARSGYTF. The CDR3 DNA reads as TGTGCCAGCGTGGCGGCCCGGAGTGGCTACACCTTC. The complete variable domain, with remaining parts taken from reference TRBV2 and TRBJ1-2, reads EPEVTQTPSHQVTQMGQEVILRCVPISNHLYFYWYRQILGQKVEFLVSFYNNEISEKSEIFDDQFSVERPDGSNFTLKIRSTKLEDSAMYFCASVAARSGYTFGSGTRLTVV.

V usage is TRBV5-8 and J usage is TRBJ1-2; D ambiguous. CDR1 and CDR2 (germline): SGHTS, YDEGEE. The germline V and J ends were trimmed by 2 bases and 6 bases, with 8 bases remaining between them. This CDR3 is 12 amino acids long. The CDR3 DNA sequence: TGTGCCAGCAGCTTTGGGGTACATGGCTACACCTTC. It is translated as CASSFGVHGYTF.

The CDR3 nucleotides read TGTGCCAGCAGTGAGGCTCTGGGGCCGATATACGAGCAGTACTTC. Encoded protein: CASSEALGPIYEQYF. The genes are TRBV25-1 and TRBJ2-7, with D possibly being TRBD1 (5 bases). V gave up 3 bases and J gave up 4 bases, with 16 bases separating them. From germline, CDR1 is MGHDK and CDR2 SYGVNS. The CDR3 extends over 15 amino acids.

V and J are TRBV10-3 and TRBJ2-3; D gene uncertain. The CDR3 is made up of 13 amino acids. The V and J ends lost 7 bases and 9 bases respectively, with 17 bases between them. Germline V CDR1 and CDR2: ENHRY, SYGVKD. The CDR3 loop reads CAIMSARVATQYF. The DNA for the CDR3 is TGTGCCATCATGTCAGCTAGGGTCGCCACGCAGTATTTT.

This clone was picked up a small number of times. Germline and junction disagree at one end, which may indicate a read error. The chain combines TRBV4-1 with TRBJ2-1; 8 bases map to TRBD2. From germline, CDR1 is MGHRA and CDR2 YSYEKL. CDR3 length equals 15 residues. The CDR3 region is CASTQLAVGYNEQFF. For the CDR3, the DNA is TGCGCCAGCACCCAACTAGCGGTGGGCTACAATGAGCAGTTCTTC.

The CDR3 reads CASSFGRQETQYF. CDR3 nucleotides: TGTGCCAGCAGCTTCGGCCGCCAAGAGACCCAGTACTTC. The chain combines TRBV7-3 with TRBJ2-5; no reliable D call. The germline V gene encodes CDR1 SGHTA and CDR2 FQGTGA. Trimming removed 3 bases at V and 1 base at J, with 6 bases between. This CDR3 has 13 amino acids.

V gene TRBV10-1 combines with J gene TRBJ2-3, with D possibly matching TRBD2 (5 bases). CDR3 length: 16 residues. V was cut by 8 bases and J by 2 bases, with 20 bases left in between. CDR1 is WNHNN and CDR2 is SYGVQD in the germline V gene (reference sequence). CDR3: CASAPTTAEPTDTQYF. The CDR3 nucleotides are TGCGCCAGCGCTCCAACAACAGCGGAACCCACAGATACGCAGTATTTT.

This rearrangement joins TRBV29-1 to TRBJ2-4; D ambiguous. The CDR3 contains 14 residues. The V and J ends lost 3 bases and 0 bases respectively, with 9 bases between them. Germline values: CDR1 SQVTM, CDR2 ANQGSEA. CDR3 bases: TGCAGCGTTGAGTCAGTTCTAGCCAAAAACATTCAGTACTTC. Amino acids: CSVESVLAKNIQYF.

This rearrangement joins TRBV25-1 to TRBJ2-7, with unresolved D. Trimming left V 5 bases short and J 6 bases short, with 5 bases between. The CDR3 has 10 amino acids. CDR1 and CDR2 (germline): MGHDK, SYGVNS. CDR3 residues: CASSQLEQYF. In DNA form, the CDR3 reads TGTGCCAGCAGTCAACTCGAGCAGTACTTC.

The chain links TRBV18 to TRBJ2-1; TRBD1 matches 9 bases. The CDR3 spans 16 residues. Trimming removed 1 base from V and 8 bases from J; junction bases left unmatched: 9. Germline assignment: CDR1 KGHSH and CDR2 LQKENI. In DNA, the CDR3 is TGTGCCAGCTCACCACTCCCCGGGACAGGGTTTGATGAGCAGTTCTTC. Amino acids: CASSPLPGTGFDEQFF.

CDR3 amino acids: CASSSSREASNEQFF. As DNA, the CDR3 is TGTGCCAGCAGCTCCAGTCGGGAGGCGAGCAATGAGCAGTTCTTC. The genes are TRBV7-9 and TRBJ2-1, with TRBD2 matching over 7 bases. V was clipped by 4 bases and J by 6 bases; unmatched bases: 9. The CDR3 length is 15 residues. Germline values: CDR1 SEHNR, CDR2 FQNEAQ (reference sequence).

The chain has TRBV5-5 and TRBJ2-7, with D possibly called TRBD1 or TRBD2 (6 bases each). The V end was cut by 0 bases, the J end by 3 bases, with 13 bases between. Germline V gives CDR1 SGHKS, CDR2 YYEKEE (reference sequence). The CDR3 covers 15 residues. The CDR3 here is CASSLAFRGGYEQYF. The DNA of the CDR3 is TGTGCCAGCAGCTTGGCCTTCAGGGGAGGCTACGAGCAGTACTTC.

CDR3 DNA: TGTGCCAGCAGTGTGGCCAGGGGGCGGGAGACCCAGTACTTC. Amino acid sequence: CASSVARGRETQYF. V is TRBV2 and J is TRBJ2-5, with 8 positions matching TRBD1. This CDR3 has 14 amino acids. Germline V CDR1 and CDR2: SNHLY, FYNNEI. Trimming cost V 4 bases and J 5 bases; bases outside gene matches: 6.

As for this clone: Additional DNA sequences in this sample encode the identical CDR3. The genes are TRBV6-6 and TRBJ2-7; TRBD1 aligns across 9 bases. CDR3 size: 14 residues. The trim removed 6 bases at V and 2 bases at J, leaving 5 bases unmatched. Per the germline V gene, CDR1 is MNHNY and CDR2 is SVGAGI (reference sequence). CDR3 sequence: CASSSGTGTYEQYF. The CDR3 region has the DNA TGTGCCAGCAGCTCCGGGACAGGGACCTACGAGCAGTACTTC.